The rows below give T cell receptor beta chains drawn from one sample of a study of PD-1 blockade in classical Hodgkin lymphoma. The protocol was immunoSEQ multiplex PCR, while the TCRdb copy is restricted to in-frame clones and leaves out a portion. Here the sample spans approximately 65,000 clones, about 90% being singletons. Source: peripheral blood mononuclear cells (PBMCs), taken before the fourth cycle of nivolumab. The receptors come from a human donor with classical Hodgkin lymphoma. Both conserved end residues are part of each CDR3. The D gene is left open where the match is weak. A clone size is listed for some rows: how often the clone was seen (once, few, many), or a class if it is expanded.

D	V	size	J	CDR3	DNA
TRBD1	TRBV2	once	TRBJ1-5	CASSPDRAGDQPQHF	TGTGCCAGCAGTCCTGACAGGGCGGGGGATCAGCCCCAGCATTTT
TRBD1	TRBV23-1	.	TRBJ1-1	CASSQETPQGARVTEAFF	TGCGCCAGCAGTCAAGAGACCCCACAGGGGGCCCGAGTCACTGAAGCTTTCTTT
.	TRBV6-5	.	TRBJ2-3	CASSYNPNFRGPF	TGTGCCAGCAGTTACAACCCCAACTTCAGAGGGCCCTTT
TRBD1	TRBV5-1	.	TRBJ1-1	CASSQQGTNTEAFF	TGCGCCAGCAGCCAACAGGGGACAAACACTGAAGCTTTCTTT
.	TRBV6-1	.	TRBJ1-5	CASSVGQPQHF	TGTGCCAGCAGTGTAGGCCAGCCCCAGCATTTT
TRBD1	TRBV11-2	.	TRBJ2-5	CASSLGDRGRETQYF	TGTGCCAGCAGCTTAGGGGACAGGGGGCGAGAGACCCAGTACTTC
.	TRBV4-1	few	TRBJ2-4	CASSPNPAGTGENIQYF	TGCGCCAGCAGCCCCAACCCCGCCGGGACCGGCGAAAACATTCAGTACTTC
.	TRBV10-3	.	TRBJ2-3	CAISESSPRTDTQYF	TGTGCCATCAGTGAATCTAGCCCCCGCACAGATACGCAGTATTTT
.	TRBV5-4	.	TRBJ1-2	CASSSQGRGNYGYTF	TGTGCCAGCAGCTCACAGGGTCGGGGGAACTATGGCTACACCTTC
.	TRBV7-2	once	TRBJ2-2	CASFRRLGTGELFF	TGTGCCAGTTTTCGCCGGTTGGGGACCGGGGAGCTGTTTTTT
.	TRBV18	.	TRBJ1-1	CASSPRFGNTEAFF	TGTGCCAGCTCACCACGGTTCGGCAACACTGAAGCTTTCTTT
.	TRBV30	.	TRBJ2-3	CAWTGVTQYTDTQYF	TGTGCCTGGACTGGTGTGACTCAATACACAGATACGCAGTATTTT
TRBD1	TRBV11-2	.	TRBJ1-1	CASSVRTGREAFF	TGTGCCAGCAGCGTCCGGACAGGGAGGGAAGCTTTCTTT
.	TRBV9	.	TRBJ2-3	CASSVAWDPTDTQYF	TGTGCCAGCAGCGTAGCCTGGGATCCCACAGATACGCAGTATTTT
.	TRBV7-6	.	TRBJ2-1	CASSLEGVGSSYNEQFF	TGTGCCAGCAGCTTAGAAGGTGTGGGGAGCTCCTACAATGAGCAGTTCTTC
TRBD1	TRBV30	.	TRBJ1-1	CAWARQGNTEAFF	TGTGCCTGGGCTCGACAGGGGAACACTGAAGCTTTCTTT
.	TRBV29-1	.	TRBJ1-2	CSVENRAPRRGYTF	TGCAGCGTTGAAAACAGGGCCCCCCGGCGAGGCTACACCTTC
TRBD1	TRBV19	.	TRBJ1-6	CASSSIKGAGNSPLHF	TGTGCCAGTAGTAGTATTAAGGGGGCAGGTAATTCACCCCTCCACTTT
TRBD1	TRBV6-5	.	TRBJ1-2	CASKTGQALYGYTF	TGTGCCAGCAAAACGGGACAGGCGCTTTATGGCTACACCTTC
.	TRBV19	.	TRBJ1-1	CASSPHREGAEAFF	TGTGCCAGTAGTCCACACAGGGAAGGAGCTGAAGCTTTCTTT
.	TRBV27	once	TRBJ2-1	CASSSTGNEQFF	TGTGCCAGCAGTTCCACAGGGAACGAGCAGTTCTTC
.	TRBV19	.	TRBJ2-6	CASSIQSGGGSGANVLTF	TGTGCCAGTAGTATACAATCTGGGGGAGGCTCTGGGGCCAACGTCCTGACTTTC
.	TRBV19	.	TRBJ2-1	CASSVDGSSYNEQFF	TGTGCCAGTAGCGTTGACGGTAGCTCCTACAATGAGCAGTTCTTC
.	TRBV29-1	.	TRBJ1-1	CSVLNTEAFF	TGCAGCGTTCTGAACACTGAAGCTTTCTTT
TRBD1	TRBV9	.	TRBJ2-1	CASGQAGGLDEQFF	TGTGCCAGCGGTCAGGCAGGGGGCTTAGATGAGCAGTTCTTC
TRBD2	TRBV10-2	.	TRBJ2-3	CASITVAGATDTQYF	TGCGCCAGCATAACAGTAGCGGGCGCCACAGATACGCAGTATTTT
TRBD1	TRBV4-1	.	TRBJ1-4	CASSQTGGTWEKLFF	TGCGCCAGCAGCCAAACAGGGGGTACGTGGGAAAAACTGTTTTTT
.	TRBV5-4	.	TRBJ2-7	CASSPGPVGEQYF	TGTGCCAGCAGCCCCGGGCCTGTCGGCGAGCAGTACTTC
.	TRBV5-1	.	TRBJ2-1	CASASEREQFF	TGCGCCAGCGCCTCAGAGCGTGAGCAGTTCTTC
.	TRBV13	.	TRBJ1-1	CASSSGNTEAFF	TGTGCCAGCAGCTCCGGGAACACTGAAGCTTTCTTT
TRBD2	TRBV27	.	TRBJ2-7	CASSGVSGGGKTYEQYF	TGTGCCAGCAGCGGCGTCTCGGGGGGGGGAAAAACCTACGAGCAGTACTTC
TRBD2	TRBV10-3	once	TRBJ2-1	CAISESLGSGDLNHNEQFF	TGTGCCATCAGTGAGTCCTTGGGTAGCGGGGACCTAAACCACAATGAGCAGTTCTTC